The text below deals with one TCR beta chain. This specimen comes from a study of blood T cell repertoires in COVID-19. Overall study context: The study drew acute and convalescent COVID-19 samples from the United States, Italy and Spain. T cells, B-cell-depleted T cells, or PBMCs provided the cDNA or gDNA that served as material.

Per the authors' pipeline: Counts of nucleated cells, estimated from reference gene primer amplification, were obtained. Here immunoSEQ multiplex PCR was the method, and the copy in TCRdb shows in-frame clones only, minus some. That table is the source of V, J and clone size, and D and trimming were worked out from the DNA. The sample holds 120,000 to 150,000 clones; more than 80% are singletons and the top ten take about an eighth. The CDR3 runs to 14 residues. V lost 1 base to trimming and J lost 0 bases, with 10 bases between them. In germline, CDR1 is SQVTM, CDR2 ANQGSEA. Seattle participants joined during active infection and were tracked over time.

The origin of this receptor is a man aged 18 to 29 with COVID-19, enrolled during active disease. The sequenced sample consisted of peripheral blood. This rearrangement joins TRBV29-1 to TRBJ2-7, with a possible D match to TRBD2 (6 bases). The DNA of the CDR3 is TGCAGCGTTGAAGTTGGGGACTCCTCCTACGAGCAGTACTTC. It yields the protein CSVEVGDSSYEQYF.